This T cell receptor (beta chain) derives from a study of somatic mutations in cytotoxic T cells in rheumatoid arthritis. Study-level background: Patients had 25 to 30 ml EDTA blood drawn right after diagnosis, before any treatment. Study findings and constraints: Reported slight underrepresentation of TRBV07 in rheumatoid arthritis patients was not subjected to multiple-comparison adjustment. For patients with rheumatoid arthritis, CD8+ clonality went up with age, while healthy controls showed no such change.

Using immunoSEQ multiplex PCR, the repertoire was profiled, and TCRdb retains in-frame clones only, with some absent. The sample has roughly 20,000 clones, 65% to 70% seen once. About this clone itself: As yet, its antigen is unknown.

This CDR3 spans 13 amino acids. In germline, CDR1 is ENHRY, CDR2 SYGVKD. The junction had 4 bases not matched to a gene; V was cut back by 5 bases and J by 5 bases. The chain employs TRBV10-3 and TRBJ2-5, with 8 bases matching TRBD1. Sequenced sample: CD8+ T cells sorted from blood. The TCR comes from an adult with rheumatoid arthritis. The CDR3 DNA follows: TGTGCCATCAGTAAGACAGGGGCTGAGACCCAGTACTTC. Amino acid sequence: CAISKTGAETQYF.